Shown below are 16 T cell receptor beta chains from a single sample sequenced in a study of blood T cell repertoires in COVID-19. Clones were sequenced by immunoSEQ multiplex PCR, and TCRdb holds only the in-frame ones, with some missing. The table shows around 150,000 clones, with about 85% occurring only once. Sequenced input: PBMCs or T cells enriched from blood (not recorded which). All receptors come from a woman aged 40 to 49 who had recovered from COVID-19.

The chain recombines TRBV12-3 or TRBV12-4 with TRBJ2-7; 8 bases agree with TRBD1. The CDR3 is 12 residues long. Unmatched junction bases numbered 2, after V lost 5 bases and J lost 5 bases. CDR3 residues: CASSPRGHEQYF. Written as DNA, the CDR3 is TGTGCCAGCAGTCCCAGGGGGCACGAGCAGTACTTC.

This sequence joins TRBV27 and TRBJ2-1; 8 nucleotides agree with TRBD1. The trim removed 6 bases at V and 2 bases at J, leaving 3 bases unmatched. This CDR3 is built from 14 residues. Looked up from germline, CDR1 is MNHEY and CDR2 is SMNVEV (reference sequence). CDR3 nucleotide sequence: TGTGCCAGCAGGGTACAGGGGGCCTACAATGAGCAGTTCTTC. It translates to CASRVQGAYNEQFF.

The genes are TRBV19 and TRBJ1-2; tentatively, D is TRBD1 (6 bases). The germline V gene encodes CDR1 LNHDA and CDR2 SQIVND (reference sequence). V lost 6 bases to trimming and J lost 5 bases, with 13 bases between them. This CDR3 spans 13 amino acids. The CDR3 nucleotides read TGTGCCAGTAGCCGGGGGGCATGGTATGGCTACACCTTC. Its protein product is CASSRGAWYGYTF.

This clone was seen just once. This sequence joins TRBV7-2 and TRBJ1-5; the match to TRBD1 covers 8 bases. The ends lost 0 bases at V and 6 bases at J; junction bases unmatched: 4. This CDR3 spans 15 amino acids. Germline V gene data show CDR1 as SGHTA and CDR2 as FQGNSA. In DNA, the CDR3 is TGTGCCAGCAGCTTAGCAACAGGGGGTAGTCAGCCCCAGCATTTT. Its translation: CASSLATGGSQPQHF.

The chain couples TRBV10-1 to TRBJ1-1; D ambiguous. Germline CDR1 is WNHNN and CDR2 is SYGVQD (reference sequence). V shed 5 bases and J shed 5 bases, with 15 bases lying between them. The CDR3 totals 14 residues. CDR3 residues: CASSQTYSGTEAFF. CDR3 DNA: TGCGCCAGCAGTCAGACCTATTCGGGGACTGAAGCTTTCTTT.

The chain employs TRBV13 and TRBJ2-7; 9 bases fit TRBD1. From germline, CDR1 is PRHDT and CDR2 FYEKMQ (reference sequence). CDR3 length equals 13 residues. J lost 6 bases, V lost 5 bases, and 5 bases had no gene match. The chain's CDR3 is CASSPSGQGEQYF. For the CDR3, the DNA is TGTGCCAGCAGCCCCTCGGGACAGGGCGAGCAGTACTTC.

Remarks on this clone: Compared with germline, one end of the junction differs, possibly owing to a read error. This chain links TRBV29-1 with TRBJ2-3; 8 bases agree with TRBD2. From germline, CDR1 is SQVTM and CDR2 ANQGSEA. CDR3 size: 9 residues. The CDR3: CSVVLAVGF. The CDR3 coding sequence is TGCAGCGTTGTACTAGCGGTTGGGTTT.

The chain combines TRBV12-3 or TRBV12-4 with TRBJ2-3; D is uncertain. This CDR3 is built from 13 residues. V lost 5 bases to trimming and J lost 2 bases, with 8 bases between them. The CDR3: CASSTLFTDTQYF. CDR3 nucleotides: TGTGCCAGCAGTACTCTGTTCACAGATACGCAGTATTTT.

This chain joins TRBV9 and TRBJ1-2; 9 bases map to TRBD1. V trimming: 4 bases; J trimming: 5 bases; junction bases outside the gene matches: 15. CDR1 and CDR2 (germline): SGDLS, YYNGEE. This CDR3 is 17 amino acids long. CDR3 in amino acids: CASSPRDREEAGYGYTF. The CDR3 coding sequence is TGTGCCAGCAGCCCCAGGGACAGGGAAGAGGCTGGGTATGGCTACACCTTC.

V and J are TRBV15 and TRBJ2-7, with TRBD1 matching over 8 bases. Germline lookup yields CDR1 LNHNV and CDR2 YYDKDF (reference sequence). This CDR3 contains 15 residues. J was trimmed by 5 bases and V by 5 bases; bases with no gene match: 11. The CDR3 reads CATSSQGGTGNEQYF. The DNA for the CDR3 is TGTGCCACCAGCTCACAAGGGGGGACAGGCAACGAGCAGTACTTC.

In the case of this clone: The sample holds other DNA sequences that translate to the same CDR3. The J gene is TRBJ1-3, the V gene TRBV7-8; 8 nucleotides match TRBD1. The CDR3 contains 15 residues. V trimming: 5 bases; J trimming: 0 bases; junction bases outside the gene matches: 3. Germline V gives CDR1 SGHVS, CDR2 FQNEAQ. In nucleotides, the CDR3 is TGTGCCAGCAGCCCCAGGGGGCCCTCTGGAAACACCATATATTTT. This codes for CASSPRGPSGNTIYF.

The chain uses TRBV6-1 and TRBJ2-7, with 9 nucleotides matching TRBD2. Trimming removed 2 bases from V and 5 bases from J; junction bases left unmatched: 13. This CDR3 has 17 residues. Germline CDR1 is MNHNS and CDR2 is SASEGT. In nucleotides, the CDR3 is TGTGCCAGCAGTGAACTCGGCGGGAGGGCCTCTAGCGACGAGCAGTACTTC. Translation: CASSELGGRASSDEQYF.

The CDR3 here is CASTLEEAGTKETQYF. Written as DNA, the CDR3 is TGTGCCAGCACGTTGGAGGAAGCGGGGACCAAAGAGACCCAGTACTTC. J is TRBJ2-5 and V is TRBV9, with 7 bases aligning to TRBD2. Germline V gene sequence: CDR1 SGDLS, CDR2 YYNGEE. V was pared by 6 bases and J by 3 bases, with 14 bases of the junction left unmatched. This CDR3 comprises 16 residues.

The chain joins TRBV5-1 to TRBJ2-1; tentative D call: TRBD2 (6 bases). V lost 0 bases, J lost 8 bases, and 15 bases lay in between. Per germline, CDR1 SGHRS and CDR2 YFSETQ. The CDR3 is 15 residues long. The CDR3 DNA is TGCGCCAGCAGCTTGGGACACTCCCGCGGGGATGAGCAGTTCTTC. The encoded protein is CASSLGHSRGDEQFF.

The V call is TRBV14, the J call TRBJ1-2; 7 bases line up with TRBD1. The germline V gene encodes CDR1 SGHDN and CDR2 FVKESK. With V trimmed by 0 bases and J by 4 bases, 5 bases remained unmatched. The CDR3 totals 15 residues. CDR3 DNA: TGTGCCAGCAGCCAAGATCAGGGGGTTGGCTATGGCTACACCTTC. This gives the protein CASSQDQGVGYGYTF.

The CDR3: CASSPQDSAEAFF. The CDR3 DNA reads as TGTGCCAGCTCACCACAGGATAGCGCTGAAGCTTTCTTT. V is TRBV18 and J is TRBJ1-1; D remains ambiguous. V shed 1 base and J shed 6 bases, with 9 bases lying between them. Germline loops: CDR1 KGHSH, CDR2 LQKENI. The CDR3 is 13 amino acids.